The subject of this entry is one T cell receptor beta chain. The antigen is unknown. Here immunoSEQ multiplex PCR was the method, and the copy in TCRdb shows in-frame clones only, minus some. The table records more than 55,000 clones, about 90% of them present only once. The entry originates in a study of graft-versus-host responses after intestinal transplantation. Study in general: All recipients got anti-thymocyte globulin induction, then tacrolimus and steroids for 2 to 3 years. Points from the study as a whole: GvH clones turned up in recipient marrow; some had shown up first in ileum or blood. The study associated peak circulating GvH clone levels with early post-transplant HvG declines. Patients who carried graft-donor T cell macrochimerism also had high graft-versus-host to host-versus-graft clonal ratios in their allografts.

Germline CDR1 and CDR2: SGHDN and FVKESK. Trimming pared 0 bases from V and 5 bases from J, leaving 21 bases between. The CDR3 consists of 18 residues. This chain uses TRBV14 with TRBJ2-3, with D possibly matching TRBD1 (6 bases). Material: PBMCs, obtained 26 days after transplant. This TCR was recovered from a human patient who received an intestinal transplant, so some T cells may come from the graft donor. CDR3 bases: TGTGCCAGCAGCCAAGATTCGCTACAGGGTAGATCAAGAGATACGCAGTATTTT. Its protein product is CASSQDSLQGRSRDTQYF.